Listed here are 15 T cell receptor beta chains from one sample, sequenced in a study of human T cells and chemical hapten exposure. The time point: pre-sensitization, week 0. This sample's treatment: therapeutic diphenylcyclopropenone sensitization with weekly scalp DPC. TCRdb processed the RACE reads anew with MiXCR; each CDR3 protein has one entry. The table includes a few hundred thousand distinct CDR3 sequences, approximately 5% detected once. The sample consisted of whole blood, taken in connection with sensitization to the hapten diphenylcyclopropenone (DPC). All receptors derive from a woman in her late teens or twenties with alopecia areata. Some clones in this sample may be carry-over from other donors' samples.

This clonotype has only a few counts. This chain joins TRBV4-1 and TRBJ1-2; D is unclear. The CDR3 runs to 17 residues. V dropped 1 base and J dropped 5 bases, with 20 bases sitting between them. Germline CDR1 reads MGHRA; CDR2 reads YSYEKL. The CDR3 coding sequence is TGCGCCAGCAGCCAAGCTAGGATCCCAATTCCCCCTTATGGCTACACCTTC. Translated: CASSQARIPIPPYGYTF.

This clonotype was found a few times. V is TRBV3-1 and J is TRBJ2-1, with TRBD2 as a possible D gene (7 bases). Germline V lookup: CDR1 LGHDT, CDR2 YNNKEL (reference sequence). The CDR3 extends over 13 amino acids. The germline V and J ends were trimmed by 0 bases and 14 bases, with 14 bases remaining between them. Here the CDR3 reads CASSQDIGGREFF. The DNA for the CDR3 is TGTGCCAGCAGCCAAGATATCGGGGGGCGAGAGTTCTTC.

This clonotype was counted a few times. The J gene is TRBJ2-2, the V gene TRBV6-4, with D unclear. The CDR3 loop spans 14 amino acids. Looked up from germline, CDR1 is MRHNA and CDR2 is SNTAGT. V was pared by 3 bases and J by 3 bases, with 8 bases between. Here the CDR3 DNA reads TGTGCCAGCAGTGAGAGCTTGGACACCGGGGAGCTGTTTTTT. It specifies CASSESLDTGELFF.

This clonotype was counted at least ten times. The V gene is TRBV4-3, the J gene TRBJ2-3; TRBD2 matches at 10 bases. The germline CDR1 and CDR2 sequences are LGHNA and YSLEER. J gave up 1 base and V 0 bases, and 4 bases lay outside the gene matches. This CDR3 is 17 amino acids long. Here the CDR3 reads CASSQDPTSGGTDTQYF. The CDR3 region has the DNA TGCGCCAGCAGCCAAGATCCAACTAGCGGGGGCACAGATACGCAGTATTTT.

CDR3 bases: TGTGCCAGTAGTATCGACTCCGGGACTAGCGGGTCCGGGGAGCAGTTCTTC. Protein sequence: CASSIDSGTSGSGEQFF. The genes are TRBV19 and TRBJ2-1; 12 bases fit TRBD2. The V and J ends lost 3 bases and 10 bases, in that order; junction bases with no gene match: 13. Germline CDR1 reads LNHDA; CDR2 reads SQIVND (reference sequence). This CDR3 has 17 residues. The full variable domain, its missing parts supplied by reference TRBV19 and TRBJ2-1, is DGGITQSPKYLFRKEGQNVTLSCEQNLNHDAMYWYRQDPGQGLRLIYYSQIVNDFQKGDIAEGYSVSREKKESFPLTVTSAQKNPTAFYLCASSIDSGTSGSGEQFFGPGTRLTVL.

Worth noting for this clonotype: Possible read error: a much larger clone is one base away. This chain uses TRBV6-5 with TRBJ1-1; D gene uncertain. The CDR3 length is 15 residues. The ends were cut back, 0 bases at V and 5 bases at J, with 13 bases in the middle. CDR1 and CDR2 (germline): MNHEY, SVGAGI. The chain's CDR3 is CASSYSRTERTEAFF. The CDR3, as DNA: TGTGCCAGCAGTTACTCGCGGACCGAACGGACTGAAGCTTTCTTT.

The gene calls are TRBV10-3 and TRBJ1-1; D unresolved. Per the germline V gene, CDR1 is ENHRY and CDR2 is SYGVKD. V was shortened by 5 bases and J by 0 bases, with 10 bases between the two germline ends. This CDR3 contains 14 residues. The CDR3 protein is CAISRDPMNTEAFF. In DNA, the CDR3 is TGTGCCATCAGTAGAGATCCCATGAACACTGAAGCTTTCTTT.

The table lists this clonotype with many counts. The chain has TRBV27 and TRBJ1-2; 7 nucleotides match TRBD1. Germline V gene lookup returns CDR1 MNHEY and CDR2 SMNVEV (reference sequence). V was pared by 5 bases and J by 7 bases, with 22 bases of the junction left unmatched. CDR3 size: 18 residues. CDR3 sequence (DNA): TGTGCCAGCAGTCTGACCCCGACAGGGTCTACTATTGCTGGTGGCTACACCTTC. Translating gives CASSLTPTGSTIAGGYTF.

This clonotype came up many times. The J gene is TRBJ1-1, the V gene TRBV6-5; D is undetermined. Germline V gene sequence: CDR1 MNHEY, CDR2 SVGAGI. The CDR3 covers 13 residues. Deletions cut 6 bases from V and 0 bases from J, with 8 bases between. CDR3 coding DNA: TGTGCCAGCAGAGCCGGACTGAACACTGAAGCTTTCTTT. Protein product: CASRAGLNTEAFF.

V gene TRBV7-8 combines with J gene TRBJ2-4; a weak D match, TRBD2 (6 bases). Per the germline V gene, CDR1 is SGHVS and CDR2 is FQNEAQ. The V and J ends lost 1 base and 0 bases respectively, with 10 bases between them. The CDR3 extends over 16 amino acids. CDR3 in DNA: TGTGCCAGCAGCTTAGTAAGGGGACTAGCCAAAAACATTCAGTACTTC. Its protein is CASSLVRGLAKNIQYF.

This clonotype appeared many times. The chain carries TRBV9 and TRBJ1-6; 10 bases are shared with TRBD1. Germline values: CDR1 SGDLS, CDR2 YYNGEE. The CDR3 has 16 amino acids. V shed 4 bases and J 9 bases; nucleotides not matched to a gene: 10. The CDR3 reads CASSPWDRGVRSPLHF. The CDR3 nucleotides are TGTGCCAGCAGCCCCTGGGACAGGGGTGTGCGTTCACCCCTCCACTTT.

This clonotype has at least ten counts. V is TRBV4-1 and J is TRBJ1-5, with D hard to call. The germline V gene has CDR1 MGHRA and CDR2 YSYEKL. The CDR3 has 19 amino acids. The V end was cut by 0 bases, the J end by 2 bases, with 20 bases between. The CDR3 protein is CASSQESFRTTWGNQPQHF. The CDR3 DNA reads TGCGCCAGCAGCCAAGAGTCATTTCGAACCACCTGGGGCAATCAGCCCCAGCATTTT.

This clonotype was observed a few times. The genes are TRBV2 and TRBJ1-5; TRBD1 is a possible D gene (6 bases). The CDR3 contains 14 residues. Germline CDR1 and CDR2: SNHLY and FYNNEI. V shed 4 bases and J shed 4 bases, with 11 bases lying between them. CDR3 coding DNA: TGTGCCAGCAGTGGGGGGCCCAAGAATCAGCCCCAGCATTTT. Its protein product is CASSGGPKNQPQHF.

In this sample, this clonotype turned up many times. This chain links TRBV20-1 with TRBJ1-6; D is unresolved. CDR1 DFQATT and CDR2 SNEGSKA come from the germline V gene (reference sequence). CDR3 length equals 15 residues. The ends were cut back, 0 bases at V and 7 bases at J, with 13 bases in the middle. CDR3 amino acids: CSARDTAGLNSPLHF. For the CDR3, the DNA is TGCAGTGCTAGAGATACAGCCGGTCTAAATTCACCCCTCCACTTT.

This clonotype was picked up a small number of times. The CDR3 DNA follows: TGTGCCAGCAGCTTAGGGTCAGGCCAGGGGGGATTATATGGCTACACCTTC. Amino acids: CASSLGSGQGGLYGYTF. This chain connects TRBV7-8 to TRBJ1-2, with 7 bases lining up with TRBD1. This CDR3 contains 17 residues. J was trimmed by 5 bases and V by 1 base; bases with no gene match: 13. The germline V gene has CDR1 SGHVS and CDR2 FQNEAQ.